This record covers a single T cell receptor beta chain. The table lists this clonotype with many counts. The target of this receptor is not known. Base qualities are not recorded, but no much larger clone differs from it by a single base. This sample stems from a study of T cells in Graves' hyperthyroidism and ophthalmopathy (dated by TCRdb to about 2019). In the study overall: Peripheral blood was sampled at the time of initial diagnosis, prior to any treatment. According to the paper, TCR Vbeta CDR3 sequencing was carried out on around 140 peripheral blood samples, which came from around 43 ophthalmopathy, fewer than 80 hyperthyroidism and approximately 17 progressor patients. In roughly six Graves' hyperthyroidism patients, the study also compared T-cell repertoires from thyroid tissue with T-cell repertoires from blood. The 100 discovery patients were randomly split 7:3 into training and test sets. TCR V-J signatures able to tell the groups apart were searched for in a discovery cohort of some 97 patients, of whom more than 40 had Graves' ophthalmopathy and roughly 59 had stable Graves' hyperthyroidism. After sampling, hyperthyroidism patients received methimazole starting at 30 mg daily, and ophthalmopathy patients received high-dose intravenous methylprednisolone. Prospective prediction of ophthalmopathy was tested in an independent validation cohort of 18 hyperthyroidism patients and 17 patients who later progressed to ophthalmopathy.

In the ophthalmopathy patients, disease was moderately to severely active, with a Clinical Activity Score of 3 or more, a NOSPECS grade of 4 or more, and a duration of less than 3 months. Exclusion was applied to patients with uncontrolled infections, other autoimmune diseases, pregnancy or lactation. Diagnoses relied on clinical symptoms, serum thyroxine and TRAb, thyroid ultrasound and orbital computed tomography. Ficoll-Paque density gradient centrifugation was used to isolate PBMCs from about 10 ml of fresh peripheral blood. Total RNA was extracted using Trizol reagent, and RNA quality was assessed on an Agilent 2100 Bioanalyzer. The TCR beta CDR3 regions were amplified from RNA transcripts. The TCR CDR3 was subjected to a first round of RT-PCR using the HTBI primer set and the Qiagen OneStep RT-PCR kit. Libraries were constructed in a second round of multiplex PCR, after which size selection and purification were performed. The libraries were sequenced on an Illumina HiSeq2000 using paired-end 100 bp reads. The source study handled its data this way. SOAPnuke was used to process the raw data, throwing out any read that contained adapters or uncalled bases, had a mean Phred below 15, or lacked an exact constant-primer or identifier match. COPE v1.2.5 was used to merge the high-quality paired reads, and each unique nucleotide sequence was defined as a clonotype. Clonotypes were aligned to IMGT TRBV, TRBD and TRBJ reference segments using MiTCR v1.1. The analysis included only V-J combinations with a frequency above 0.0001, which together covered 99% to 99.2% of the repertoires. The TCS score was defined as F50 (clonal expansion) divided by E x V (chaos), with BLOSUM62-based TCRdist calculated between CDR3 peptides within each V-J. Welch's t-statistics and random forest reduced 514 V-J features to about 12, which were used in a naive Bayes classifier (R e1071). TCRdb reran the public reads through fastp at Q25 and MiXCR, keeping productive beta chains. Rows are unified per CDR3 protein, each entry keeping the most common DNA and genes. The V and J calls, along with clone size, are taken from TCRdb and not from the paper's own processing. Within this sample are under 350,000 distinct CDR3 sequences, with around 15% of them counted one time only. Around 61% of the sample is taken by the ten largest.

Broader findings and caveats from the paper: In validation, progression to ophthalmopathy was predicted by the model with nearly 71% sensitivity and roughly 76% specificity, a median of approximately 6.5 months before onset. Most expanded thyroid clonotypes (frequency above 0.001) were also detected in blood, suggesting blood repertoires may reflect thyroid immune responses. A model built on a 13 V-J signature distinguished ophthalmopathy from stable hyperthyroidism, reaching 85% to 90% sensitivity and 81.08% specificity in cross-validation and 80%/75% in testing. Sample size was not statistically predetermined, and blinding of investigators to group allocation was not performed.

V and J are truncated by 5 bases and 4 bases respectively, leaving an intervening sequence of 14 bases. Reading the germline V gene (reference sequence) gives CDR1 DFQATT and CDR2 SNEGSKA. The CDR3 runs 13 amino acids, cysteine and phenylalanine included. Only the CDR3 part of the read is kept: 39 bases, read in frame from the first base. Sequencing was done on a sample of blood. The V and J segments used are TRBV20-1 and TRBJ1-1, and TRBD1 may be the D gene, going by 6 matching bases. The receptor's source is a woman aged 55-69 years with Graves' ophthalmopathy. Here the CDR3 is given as CSAAGGRGTEAFF. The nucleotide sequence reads TGCAGTGCTGCCGGGGGGCGGGGCACTGAAGCTTTCTTT.